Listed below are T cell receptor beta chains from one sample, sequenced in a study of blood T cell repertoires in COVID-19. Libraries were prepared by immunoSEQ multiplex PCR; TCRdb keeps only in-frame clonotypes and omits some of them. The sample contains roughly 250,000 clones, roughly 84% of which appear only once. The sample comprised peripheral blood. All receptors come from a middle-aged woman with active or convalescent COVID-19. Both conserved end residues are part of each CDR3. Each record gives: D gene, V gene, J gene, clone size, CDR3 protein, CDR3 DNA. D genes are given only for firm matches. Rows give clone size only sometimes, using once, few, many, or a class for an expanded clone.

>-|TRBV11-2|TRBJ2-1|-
CASSAATGYQAQFF
TGTGCCAGCAGCGCCGCAACAGGGTACCAGGCGCAGTTCTTC
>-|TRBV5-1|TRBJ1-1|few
CASSLARDNLNTEAFF
TGCGCCAGCAGCTTGGCCCGGGACAACTTGAACACTGAAGCTTTCTTT
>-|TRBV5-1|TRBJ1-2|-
CASSEPAGYGYTF
TGCGCCAGCAGCGAGCCTGCGGGCTATGGCTACACCTTC
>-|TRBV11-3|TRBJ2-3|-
CASSLRAGTQYF
TGTGCCAGCAGCTTAAGAGCCGGTACGCAGTATTTT
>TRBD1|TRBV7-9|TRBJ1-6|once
CASSSGQENSPLHF
TGTGCCAGCAGCTCCGGACAGGAAAATTCACCCCTCCACTTT
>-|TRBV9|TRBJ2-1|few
CASSPRSVQLGNEQFF
TGTGCCAGCAGCCCCCGCAGCGTCCAGTTGGGCAATGAGCAGTTCTTC
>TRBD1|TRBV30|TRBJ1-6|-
CAWRPPGQGRSPLHF
TGTGCCTGGAGGCCCCCTGGACAGGGAAGGTCACCCCTCCACTTT
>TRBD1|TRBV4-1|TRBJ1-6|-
CASSQRASGQYTLGDNSPLHF
TGCGCCAGCAGCCAAAGGGCTTCGGGACAGTATACGTTGGGGGATAATTCACCCCTCCACTTT
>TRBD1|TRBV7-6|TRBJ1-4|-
CASSSTGATNEKLFF
TGTGCCAGCAGCTCGACAGGGGCAACTAATGAAAAACTGTTTTTT
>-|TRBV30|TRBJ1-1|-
CAWSEIGGEAFF
TGTGCCTGGAGTGAGATAGGCGGCGAAGCTTTCTTT
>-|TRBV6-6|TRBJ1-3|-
CASSAGSTGNTIYF
TGTGCCAGCAGCGCGGGGAGTACTGGAAACACCATATATTTT
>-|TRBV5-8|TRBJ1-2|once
CASSLLPGTYYGYTF
TGTGCCAGCAGCTTGCTCCCAGGGACTTACTATGGCTACACCTTC
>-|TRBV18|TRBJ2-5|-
CASSPKDQGGQETQYF
TGTGCCAGCTCACCAAAGGATCAGGGGGGCCAAGAGACCCAGTACTTC
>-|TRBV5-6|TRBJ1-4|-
CASSPGTPNEKLFF
TGTGCCAGCAGCCCCGGGACACCTAATGAAAAACTGTTTTTT
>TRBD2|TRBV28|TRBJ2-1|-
CASTPRVSGGEVNEQFF
TGTGCCAGCACCCCCCGGGTTAGCGGGGGGGAGGTAAATGAGCAGTTCTTC
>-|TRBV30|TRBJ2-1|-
CAWSGQENSYNEQFF
TGTGCCTGGAGTGGACAGGAAAACTCCTACAATGAGCAGTTCTTC
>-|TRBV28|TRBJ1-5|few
CASSLWQYSNQPQHF
TGTGCCAGCAGTTTATGGCAGTATAGCAATCAGCCCCAGCATTTT
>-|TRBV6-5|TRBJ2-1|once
CASSISSYNEQFF
TGTGCCAGCAGTATTTCTTCCTACAATGAGCAGTTCTTC
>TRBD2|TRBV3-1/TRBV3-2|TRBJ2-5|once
CASSQGTSQQETQYF
TGTGCCAGCAGCCAAGGGACTAGTCAACAAGAGACCCAGTACTTC
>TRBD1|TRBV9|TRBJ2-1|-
CASSVVGGGGSSYNEQFF
TGTGCCAGCAGCGTAGTAGGGGGCGGTGGTAGCTCCTACAATGAGCAGTTCTTC
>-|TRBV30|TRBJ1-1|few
CAWAGITEAFF
TGTGCCTGGGCAGGGATAACTGAAGCTTTCTTT
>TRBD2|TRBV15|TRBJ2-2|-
CATGLLAGGNTGELFF
TGTGCCACCGGCCTGCTAGCGGGGGGCAACACCGGGGAGCTGTTTTTT
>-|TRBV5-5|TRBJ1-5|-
CASSLEVFQGRPQHF
TGTGCCAGCAGCTTGGAGGTGTTTCAGGGGAGGCCCCAGCATTTT
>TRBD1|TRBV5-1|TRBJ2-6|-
CASSLVVQGALPGANVLTF
TGCGCCAGCAGCTTGGTAGTTCAGGGGGCGCTACCTGGGGCCAACGTCCTGACTTTC
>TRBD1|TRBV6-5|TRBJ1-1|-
CASIGQGNTEAFF
TGTGCCAGCATCGGACAGGGTAACACTGAAGCTTTCTTT
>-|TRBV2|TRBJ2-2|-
CASSGLGELFF
TGTGCCAGCAGTGGTCTCGGGGAGCTGTTTTTT
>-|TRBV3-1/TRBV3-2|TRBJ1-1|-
CASSQDPVTNTEAFF
TGTGCCAGCAGCCAAGATCCGGTAACGAACACTGAAGCTTTCTTT
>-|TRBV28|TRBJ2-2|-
CASSLWGGRDTGELFF
TGTGCCAGCAGTTTATGGGGGGGAAGGGACACCGGGGAGCTGTTTTTT
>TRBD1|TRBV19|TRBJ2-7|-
CASIPHAGTGEPYEQYF
TGTGCCAGTATCCCACACGCCGGGACAGGGGAACCCTACGAGCAGTACTTC
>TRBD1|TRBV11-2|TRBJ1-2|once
CASSPGGQGARGYTF
TGTGCCAGCAGCCCGGGGGGACAGGGGGCGCGCGGCTACACCTTC
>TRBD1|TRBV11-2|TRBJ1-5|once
CASSLGSSTGGANQPQHF
TGTGCCAGCAGCTTAGGGAGTTCGACAGGGGGCGCGAATCAGCCCCAGCATTTT
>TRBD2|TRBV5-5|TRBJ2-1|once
CASTSGASGVYEQFF
TGTGCCAGCACCTCTGGGGCTAGCGGGGTTTATGAGCAGTTCTTC
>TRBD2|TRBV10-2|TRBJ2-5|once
CASSLLRGGSETQYF
TGCGCCAGCAGTCTGCTGCGGGGGGGGTCCGAGACCCAGTACTTC
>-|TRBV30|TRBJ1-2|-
CANKGHLGSSYTF
TGTGCCAACAAGGGACACCTAGGTTCAAGCTACACCTTC
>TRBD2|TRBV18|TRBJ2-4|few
CASSPQGTNDIQYF
TGTGCCAGCTCACCACAAGGGACTAACGACATTCAGTACTTC
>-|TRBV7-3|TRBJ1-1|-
CASSPDTLNTEAFF
TGTGCCAGCAGCCCGGACACTCTGAACACTGAAGCTTTCTTT
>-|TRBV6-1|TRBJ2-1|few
CASSEARQVGNEQFF
TGTGCCAGCAGTGAAGCTCGACAGGTCGGGAATGAGCAGTTCTTC
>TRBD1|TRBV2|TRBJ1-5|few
CASSDGRTGELQPQHF
TGTGCCAGCAGTGACGGGAGGACAGGGGAACTACAGCCCCAGCATTTT
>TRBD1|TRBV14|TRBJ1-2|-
CASSQGQGALGYTF
TGTGCCAGCAGCCAAGGACAGGGGGCGCTTGGCTACACCTTC
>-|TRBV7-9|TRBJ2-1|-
CASSLSDSSYNEQFF
TGTGCCAGCAGCTTGAGCGATAGCTCCTACAATGAGCAGTTCTTC
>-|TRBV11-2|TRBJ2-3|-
CASSLTAAVLSTDTQYF
TGTGCCAGCAGCCTGACGGCAGCGGTCCTTAGCACAGATACGCAGTATTTT
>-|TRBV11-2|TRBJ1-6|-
CASSLTVYNSPLHF
TGTGCCAGCAGCTTGACAGTTTATAATTCACCCCTCCACTTT
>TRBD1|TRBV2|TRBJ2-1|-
CASSLQGARQFF
TGTGCCAGCAGTTTACAGGGGGCCCGACAGTTCTTC